This T cell receptor beta chain was documented in a study of neurological immune-mediated disorders. The CDR3 runs to 13 residues. Per the germline V gene, CDR1 is KGHSH and CDR2 is LQKENI. V lost 6 bases, J lost 6 bases, and 14 bases lay in between. Time point denoted: technical triplicate 1. Each CDR3 protein gets one entry after TCRdb re-called the 5' RACE reads with MiXCR. The sample has tens of thousands of distinct CDR3 sequences; roughly 11% are singletons. Sequencing input: PBMCs. The TCR originated in a man in his 60s with HTLV-1-associated myelopathy (HAM/TSP). V gene TRBV18 combines with J gene TRBJ1-1; tentative D call: TRBD1 (5 bases). The CDR3 reads CASSPRVTAEAFF. CDR3 nucleotide sequence: TGTGCCAGCTCGCCCAGGGTTACCGCTGAAGCTTTCTTT.